Sequencing of this TCR beta chain was carried out in a study of CD8+CD57+ T cells in acquired aplastic anemia. Whoever was chosen for sequencing had shown CD8+CD57+ cell expansion by flow cytometry. Patients had received no therapy at the time of blood sampling. Using genomic DNA as the template, TCR beta VDJ and CDR3 profiling was carried out. TCRdb reprocessed the reads with MiXCR, giving one entry per CDR3 protein. This table has about 98,000 distinct CDR3 sequences, less than 75% appearing once. J gave up 4 bases and V 5 bases, and 4 bases lay outside the gene matches. CDR3 length: 15 residues. Germline V gene data show CDR1 as SGHTA and CDR2 as FQGNSA.

Specimen: sorted CD4+, CD8+, or CD8+CD57+ T cells (not recorded which) from PBMCs. The receptor comes from a human donor with aplastic anemia. The chain links TRBV7-2 to TRBJ2-5, with TRBD2 identical over 13 bases. The CDR3 loop is CASSRTSGSGETQYF. DNA for the CDR3: TGTGCCAGCAGCCGGACTAGCGGGAGCGGAGAGACCCAGTACTTC. Filled out from reference TRBV7-2 and TRBJ2-5, the complete variable domain reads GAGVSQSPSNKVTEKGKDVELRCDPISGHTALYWYRQSLGQGLEFLIYFQGNSAPDKSGLPSDRFSAERTGGSVSTLTIQRTQQEDSAVYLCASSRTSGSGETQYFGPGTRLLVL.